The source of this T cell receptor (beta chain) is a study of blood T cell repertoires in COVID-19. Each exposed participant met a COVID-19 case in the 2 weeks preceding study entry. The V gene lost 1 base and the J gene lost 5 bases, with 14 bases spanning the gap. The CDR3 covers 15 residues. Germline V gene sequence: CDR1 LGHDT, CDR2 YNNKEL (reference sequence). Sequencing was performed with immunoSEQ multiplex PCR; in TCRdb, only in-frame clones are kept and a portion is missing. The profile covers hundreds of thousands of clones, with roughly four fifths appearing a single time and 4.8% taken by the ten largest.

V usage is TRBV3-1 (or the pseudogene TRBV3-2) and J usage is TRBJ1-1; D is possibly TRBD1 (6 bases). The clonotype was recovered from a woman between 50 and 59 years old who had been exposed to COVID-19. The sequenced sample consisted of PBMCs or T cells enriched from blood (not recorded which). The CDR3 reads CASSQAVGGRTEAFF. CDR3 bases: TGTGCCAGCAGCCAAGCAGTCGGGGGGCGAACTGAAGCTTTCTTT.